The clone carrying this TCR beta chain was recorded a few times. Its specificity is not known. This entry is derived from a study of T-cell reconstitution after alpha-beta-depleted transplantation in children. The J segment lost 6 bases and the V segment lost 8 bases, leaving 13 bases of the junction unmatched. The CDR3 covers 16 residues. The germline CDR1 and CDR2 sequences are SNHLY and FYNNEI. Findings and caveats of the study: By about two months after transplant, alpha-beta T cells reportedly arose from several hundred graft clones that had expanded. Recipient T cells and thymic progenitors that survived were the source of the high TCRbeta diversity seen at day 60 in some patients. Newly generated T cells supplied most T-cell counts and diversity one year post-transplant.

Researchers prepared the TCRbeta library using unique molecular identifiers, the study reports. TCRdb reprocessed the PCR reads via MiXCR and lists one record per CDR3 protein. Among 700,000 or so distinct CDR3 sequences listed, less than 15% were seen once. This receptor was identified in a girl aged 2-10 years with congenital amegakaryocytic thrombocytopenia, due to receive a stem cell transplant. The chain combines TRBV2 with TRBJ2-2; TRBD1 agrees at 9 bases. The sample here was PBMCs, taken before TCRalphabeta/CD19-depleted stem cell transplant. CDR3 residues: CASSRVGQGFSGELFF. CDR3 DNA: TGTGCCAGCTCCCGAGTAGGACAGGGGTTTTCCGGGGAGCTGTTTTTT.